These 4 T cell receptor beta chains share one sample of origin, sequenced in a study of T cell responses to AZD1222 COVID-19 vaccine. Profiling relied on immunoSEQ multiplex PCR, and the TCRdb table lists in-frame clones only, not all of them. Here the sample spans tens of thousands of clones, more than 75% being singletons. The sequences come from peripheral blood, collected on day 0 of AZD1222 vaccination. All receptors come from an adult in good health.

By sample share, this clone is medium-sized. The chain is built from TRBV7-6 and TRBJ2-7; 8 bases are shared with TRBD2. V dropped 5 bases and J dropped 5; count of bases not matched to a gene: 8. CDR3 size: 14 residues. CDR1 is SGHVS and CDR2 is FNYEAQ in the germline V gene. The CDR3: CASSNWTSFNEQYF. For the CDR3, the DNA is TGTGCCAGCAGCAATTGGACTAGCTTCAACGAGCAGTACTTC.

This clone was picked up one time. The rearrangement uses TRBV10-1 and TRBJ2-7; D gene unclear. CDR1 WNHNN and CDR2 SYGVQD come from the germline V gene (reference sequence). The CDR3 extends over 14 amino acids. With 0 bases removed from V and 5 bases from J, the gap between germline ends came to 11 bases. The CDR3 DNA reads as TGCGCCAGCAGTGAGTCGAGCGTGACTCACGAGCAGTACTTC. It specifies CASSESSVTHEQYF.

The chain combines TRBV18 with TRBJ1-4; D uncertain. Germline V gene data show CDR1 as KGHSH and CDR2 as LQKENI. V dropped 1 base and J dropped 0 bases, with 12 bases sitting between them. The CDR3 contains 17 residues. The CDR3 DNA reads as TGTGCCAGCTCACCACTTGAAATAGGGCCAACTAATGAAAAACTGTTTTTT. Its protein product is CASSPLEIGPTNEKLFF.

This clone was seen a handful of times. The J gene is TRBJ2-2, the V gene TRBV4-1; 9 nucleotides align to TRBD2. This CDR3 region has 19 residues. Germline CDR1 MGHRA, CDR2 YSYEKL. Trimming removed 2 bases from V and 6 bases from J; junction bases left unmatched: 16. CDR3 nucleotides: TGCGCCAGCAGCCAAATCATGCTGGGAGCGGGAGGAAGGGCCGGGGAGCTGTTTTTT. Amino acid sequence: CASSQIMLGAGGRAGELFF.